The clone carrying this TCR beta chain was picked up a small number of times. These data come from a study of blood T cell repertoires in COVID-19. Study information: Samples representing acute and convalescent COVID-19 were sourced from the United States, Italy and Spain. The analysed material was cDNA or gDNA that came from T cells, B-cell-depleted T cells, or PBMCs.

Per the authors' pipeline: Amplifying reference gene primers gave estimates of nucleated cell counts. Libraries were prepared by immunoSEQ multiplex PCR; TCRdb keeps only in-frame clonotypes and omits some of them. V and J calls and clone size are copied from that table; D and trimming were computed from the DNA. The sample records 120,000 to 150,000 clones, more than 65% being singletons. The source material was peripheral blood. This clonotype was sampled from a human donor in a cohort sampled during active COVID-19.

The CDR3 here is CASSFDRTYGYTF. The CDR3 region has the DNA TGCGCCAGCAGCTTCGACAGAACCTATGGCTACACCTTC. The genes are TRBV5-1 and TRBJ1-2; a weak D match, TRBD1 (5 bases). The CDR3 contains 13 residues. Germline CDR1 and CDR2: SGHRS and YFSETQ. Trimming shortened V by 2 bases and J by 4 bases, and 9 bases separated the two germline ends.